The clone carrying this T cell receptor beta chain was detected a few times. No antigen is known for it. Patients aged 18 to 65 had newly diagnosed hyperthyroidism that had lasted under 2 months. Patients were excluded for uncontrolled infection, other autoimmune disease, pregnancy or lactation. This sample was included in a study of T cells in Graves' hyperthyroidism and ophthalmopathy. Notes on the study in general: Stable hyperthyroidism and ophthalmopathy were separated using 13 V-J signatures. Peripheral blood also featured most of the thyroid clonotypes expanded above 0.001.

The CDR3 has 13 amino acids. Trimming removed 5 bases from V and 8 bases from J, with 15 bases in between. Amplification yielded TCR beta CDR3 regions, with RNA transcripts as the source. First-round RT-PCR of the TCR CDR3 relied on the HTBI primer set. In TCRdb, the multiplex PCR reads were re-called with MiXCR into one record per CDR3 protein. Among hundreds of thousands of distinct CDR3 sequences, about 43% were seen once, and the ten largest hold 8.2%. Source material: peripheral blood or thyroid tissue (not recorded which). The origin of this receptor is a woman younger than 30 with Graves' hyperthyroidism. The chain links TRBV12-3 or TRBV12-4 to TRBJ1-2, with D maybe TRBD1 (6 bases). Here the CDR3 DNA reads TGTGCCAGCAGTCCGACAGGCCTAAGGGGCTACACCTTC. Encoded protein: CASSPTGLRGYTF.